Below, 11 T cell receptor beta chains from the same sample are listed, as sequenced in a study of Graves' ophthalmopathy and Graves' hyperthyroidism. Amplification of TCR beta CDR3 regions used RNA transcripts. After a first-round RT-PCR with HTBI primers, a second-round multiplex PCR was run. TCRdb called the multiplex PCR reads again in MiXCR, with one record for every CDR3 protein. The data show approximately 380,000 distinct CDR3 sequences, with under 25% seen just once and 2.5% to 3.5% held by the top ten. The sequencing input was peripheral blood. All receptors derive from a woman aged 18-35 years with stable Graves' hyperthyroidism.

On this clonotype itself: This may be a read error, as it is one base from a much larger clone. The chain has TRBV12-3 or TRBV12-4 and TRBJ1-1, with D maybe TRBD1 (5 bases). The CDR3 contains 14 residues. This CDR3 reads CACSPIRDNTEAFF. In DNA, the CDR3 is TGTGCCTGCAGCCCAATCCGGGACAACACTGAAGCTTTCTTT.

The V gene is TRBV6-5, the J gene TRBJ1-5; no clear D. CDR1 and CDR2 (germline): MNHEY, SVGAGI. V lost 0 bases and J lost 5, with 11 bases in between. The CDR3 sequence is 15 residues long. For the CDR3, the DNA is TGTGCCAGCAGTTACTCGATCCAGGCCTATCAGCCCCAGCATTTT. Its translation: CASSYSIQAYQPQHF.

This clonotype has more than one count but fewer than ten. V usage is TRBV3-1 and J usage is TRBJ1-2; a weak D match, TRBD1 (6 bases). The CDR3 is 13 residues long. V lost 4 bases to trimming and J lost 8 bases, with 14 bases between them. Germline V gene lookup returns CDR1 LGHDT and CDR2 YNNKEL (reference sequence). CDR3 sequence: CASSLETGSGYTF. DNA for the CDR3: TGTGCCAGCAGCCTGGAGACAGGATCGGGCTACACCTTC.

This clonotype was found many times. This rearrangement joins TRBV27 to TRBJ2-7; D not certain. V dropped 3 bases and J dropped 0 bases, with 15 bases sitting between them. Germline V gene lookup returns CDR1 MNHEY and CDR2 SMNVEV (reference sequence). The CDR3 sequence is 16 residues long. The CDR3, as DNA: TGTGCCAGCAGTTTTTACTACCCCAAAAACTCCTACGAGCAGTACTTC. Its translation: CASSFYYPKNSYEQYF.

This clonotype was recorded many times. This chain connects TRBV12-3 or TRBV12-4 to TRBJ2-2; D not certain. The CDR3 loop spans 12 amino acids. V lost 8 bases, J lost 5 bases, and 9 bases lay in between. Written as DNA, the CDR3 is TGTGCCAGCGGCAATTTGACCGGGGAGCTGTTTTTT. This gives the protein CASGNLTGELFF.

This clonotype was counted a few times. The rearrangement joins TRBV6-4 to TRBJ2-3, with 7 bases fitting TRBD1. Germline CDR1 MRHNA, CDR2 SNTAGT. The CDR3 length is 16 residues. V was clipped by 6 bases and J by 4 bases; unmatched bases: 13. The chain's CDR3 is CASRGQGTATPDTQYF. DNA for the CDR3: TGTGCCAGCAGAGGACAAGGGACAGCCACCCCAGATACGCAGTATTTT.

This clonotype was detected ten times or more. This chain links TRBV7-3 with TRBJ2-6; no firm D call. The ends were cut back, 1 base at V and 0 bases at J, with 10 bases in the middle. CDR3 length: 17 amino acids. CDR1 and CDR2 (germline): SGHTA, FQGTGA. The CDR3 DNA follows: TGTGCCAGCAGCTTAAGGAGCCGAATCTCTGGGGCCAACGTCCTGACTTTC. It is translated as CASSLRSRISGANVLTF.

The chain has TRBV12-3 or TRBV12-4 and TRBJ1-1; D is ambiguous. Trimming cost V 7 bases and J 1 base, with 13 bases left between them. CDR3 length equals 14 residues. CDR3 protein: CASTPVEGNTEAFF. The CDR3 DNA reads TGTGCCAGCACCCCAGTTGAAGGGAACACTGAAGCTTTCTTT.

This clonotype was counted once. The chain has TRBV12-3 or TRBV12-4 and TRBJ1-3; no clear D. Deletions cut 5 bases from V and 2 bases from J, with 10 bases between. The CDR3 runs 14 residues. The CDR3 nucleotides are TGTGCCAGCAGTCCGGAGGGAGCTGGAAACACCATATATTTT. It codes for CASSPEGAGNTIYF.

This clonotype was detected many times. The chain is built from TRBV15 and TRBJ2-5; TRBD1 or TRBD2 may be the D gene (5 bases each). CDR1 and CDR2 from the germline V gene are LNHNV and YYDKDF (reference sequence). The CDR3 sequence is 14 residues long. Between the trimmed V and J ends, which lost 2 bases and 5 bases, there was a span of 12 bases. CDR3 in DNA: TGTGCCACCAGCAGAAGGGACCCTGGGGAGACCCAGTACTTC. This encodes CATSRRDPGETQYF.

This chain uses TRBV6-5 with TRBJ1-1; D possibly corresponds to TRBD1 (5 bases). CDR1 is MNHEY and CDR2 is SVGAGI in the germline V gene. The CDR3 is made up of 16 amino acids. V lost 2 bases and J 4 bases, leaving 17 bases between the germline ends. CDR3 loop: CASSYPRGDWFTEAFF. As DNA, the CDR3 is TGTGCCAGCAGTTACCCCCGGGGGGATTGGTTCACTGAAGCTTTCTTT.